This T cell receptor beta chain appears in the sequencing data of a study of cytomegalovirus exposure and HLA in healthy donors. Study-level results: The study designated over 150 TCR beta chains cytomegalovirus-associated. Donor immune exposure was known only as CMV serostatus. Confirmation in vitro established that a few CMV-associated chains were specific for CMV antigens.

On this clone: What it recognizes is unknown.

In germline, CDR1 is KGHSH, CDR2 LQKENI. V gave up 6 bases and J gave up 1 base, with 18 bases separating them. The CDR3 extends over 16 amino acids. PCR employed 60 Vbeta and 13 Jbeta primers. The protocol was immunoSEQ multiplex PCR, while the TCRdb copy is restricted to in-frame clones and leaves out a portion. This table holds 75,000 to 90,000 clones, over 75% found once. The V call is TRBV18, the J call TRBJ2-5; D perhaps matches TRBD2 (6 bases). Sequencing was carried out using PBMCs. This sequence was found in a man aged 50-59 years in good health and CMV-seronegative. The CDR3 here is CASSHGERDFQETQYF. CDR3 DNA: TGTGCCAGCTCCCACGGGGAGAGGGACTTCCAAGAGACCCAGTACTTC.